These T cell receptor beta chains were read from a single sample in a study of T cell responses to AZD1222 COVID-19 vaccine. The assay was immunoSEQ multiplex PCR, and TCRdb's table has in-frame clones only and misses some. The sample has some 170,000 clones; around nine tenths are singletons. The source material was peripheral blood, sampled on day 0 of AZD1222 vaccination. The origin of the receptors is an adult in good health. The CDR3 runs from the conserved cysteine through the conserved F or W. The D gene is left open where the match is weak. Not every row has a clone size; where given, it reads once, few, many or a size class.

abundance	j_gene	d_gene	v_gene	CDR3nt	CDR3aa
NA	TRBJ1-6	NA	TRBV7-9	TGTGCCAGCACCGGGGGGGACCCCAATTCACCCCTCCACTTT	CASTGGDPNSPLHF
NA	TRBJ2-7	NA	TRBV19	TGTGCCAGTAGTATAGCCCCGGGCCTCTACGAGCAGTACTTC	CASSIAPGLYEQYF
NA	TRBJ1-1	NA	TRBV3-1/TRBV3-2	TGTGCCAGCAGCCCACCCGGGGCGGAGGCTGAAGCTTTCTTT	CASSPPGAEAEAFF
NA	TRBJ1-2	NA	TRBV11-2	TGTGCCAGCAGCTTAGAAAGGTCTAACTATGGCTACACCTTC	CASSLERSNYGYTF
NA	TRBJ1-5	NA	TRBV11-2	TGTGCCAGCAGCTTAGGAGCTAATCAGCCCCAGCATTTT	CASSLGANQPQHF
NA	TRBJ2-1	NA	TRBV7-9	TGTGCCAGCAGCTTAGATAACGGGCTTTCCTACAATGAGCAGTTCTTC	CASSLDNGLSYNEQFF
once	TRBJ1-2	NA	TRBV27	TGTGCCAGCAGTGACAGCCCCTATGGCTACACCTTC	CASSDSPYGYTF
once	TRBJ2-1	NA	TRBV7-9	TGTGCCAGCAGCTTATTTGGGGCTAAAGTATGGAATGAGCAGTTCTTC	CASSLFGAKVWNEQFF
NA	TRBJ1-2	TRBD1	TRBV5-5	TGTGCCAGCAGCTTGGTAGAGGGGGACAGGGGCTATGGCTACACCTTC	CASSLVEGDRGYGYTF
NA	TRBJ2-3	NA	TRBV28	TGTGCCAGCAGTTTACCCAGGTCCTCTAGCACAGATACGCAGTATTTT	CASSLPRSSSTDTQYF
NA	TRBJ2-4	TRBD1	TRBV28	TGTGCCAGCAGTTCCGCGCGCGGGACAGGGGACCAAAACATTCAGTACTTC	CASSSARGTGDQNIQYF
NA	TRBJ1-2	NA	TRBV5-6	TGTGCCAGCAGCTTGGGGGGATTCCGACGATTGGGCTATGGCTACACCTTC	CASSLGGFRRLGYGYTF
NA	TRBJ1-1	TRBD1	TRBV5-6	TGTGCCAGCAGCCCCACATACAGGGGAATTGACACTGAAGCTTTCTTT	CASSPTYRGIDTEAFF
NA	TRBJ2-7	TRBD2	TRBV30	TGTGCCTGGACTAGCGGGCAATCCTACGAGCAGTACTTC	CAWTSGQSYEQYF
NA	TRBJ2-7	TRBD2	TRBV9	TGTGCCAGCAGCGTAGGGCTAGCGGGAGGGCGCGAGCAGTACTTC	CASSVGLAGGREQYF
NA	TRBJ1-1	NA	TRBV5-1	TGCGCCAGCAGCTTGCAGGGCGACACTGAGGCTTTCTTT	CASSLQGDTEAFF
NA	TRBJ1-5	NA	TRBV7-2	TGTGCCAGCAGCTTCTGGGACTTTAGCAATCAGCCCCAGCATTTT	CASSFWDFSNQPQHF
once	TRBJ1-4	TRBD1	TRBV25-1	TGTGCCAGCAGTAAAAGATGGGCAGGGGGTGAAAAACTGTTTTTT	CASSKRWAGGEKLFF
NA	TRBJ2-5	TRBD2	TRBV5-6	TGTGCCAGCAGCCATGGGACTAGCGGACAAGAGACCCAGTACTTC	CASSHGTSGQETQYF
few	TRBJ1-1	NA	TRBV29-1	TGCAGCGTGGGAACAGGACGCACTGAAGCTTTCTTT	CSVGTGRTEAFF
NA	TRBJ2-1	NA	TRBV10-3	TGTGCCATCAGTAAGAGTCGTGAGCGGGCCAGCTCCTACAATGAGCAGTTCTTC	CAISKSRERASSYNEQFF
NA	TRBJ2-7	TRBD2	TRBV11-2	TGTGCCAGCAGCCCCAGACTAGCGGGAGATCTCGAGCAGTACTTC	CASSPRLAGDLEQYF